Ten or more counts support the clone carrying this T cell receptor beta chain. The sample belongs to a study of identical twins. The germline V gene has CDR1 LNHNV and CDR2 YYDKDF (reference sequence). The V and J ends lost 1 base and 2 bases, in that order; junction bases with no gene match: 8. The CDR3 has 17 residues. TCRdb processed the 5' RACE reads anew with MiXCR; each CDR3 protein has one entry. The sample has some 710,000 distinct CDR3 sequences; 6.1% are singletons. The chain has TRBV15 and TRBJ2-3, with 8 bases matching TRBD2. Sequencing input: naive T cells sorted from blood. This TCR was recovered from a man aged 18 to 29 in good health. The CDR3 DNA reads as TGTGCCACCAGCAGAGGCCCGGGGACTAGGGACACAGATACGCAGTATTTT. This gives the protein CATSRGPGTRDTDTQYF.